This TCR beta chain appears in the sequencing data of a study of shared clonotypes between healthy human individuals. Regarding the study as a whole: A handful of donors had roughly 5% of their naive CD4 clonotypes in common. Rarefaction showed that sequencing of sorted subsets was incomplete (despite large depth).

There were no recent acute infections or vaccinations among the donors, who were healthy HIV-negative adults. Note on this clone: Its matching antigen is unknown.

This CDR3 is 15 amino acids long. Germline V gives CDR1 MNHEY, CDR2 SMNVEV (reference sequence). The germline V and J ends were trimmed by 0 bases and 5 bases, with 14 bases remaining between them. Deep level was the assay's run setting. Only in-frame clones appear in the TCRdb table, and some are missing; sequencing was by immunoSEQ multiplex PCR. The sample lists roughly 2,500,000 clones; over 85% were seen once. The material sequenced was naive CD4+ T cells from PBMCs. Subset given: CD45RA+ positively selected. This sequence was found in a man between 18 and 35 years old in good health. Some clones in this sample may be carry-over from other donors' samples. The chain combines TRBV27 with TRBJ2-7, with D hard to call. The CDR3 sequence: CASSLSWTTLDEQYF. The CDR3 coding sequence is TGTGCCAGCAGTTTATCGTGGACCACCCTCGACGAGCAGTACTTC.